Below are 22 T cell receptor beta chains sequenced from a single sample in a study of radiotherapy plus CTLA-4 blockade in lung cancer (dated by TCRdb to 2017 to 2018). Library preparation used the immunoSEQ multiplex PCR assay. In its TCRdb copy, this immuneACCESS table keeps in-frame sequences only and misses some clones. Where compared with another copy, unresolved V genes explain less than half of these, and the others have no known cause. Within this sample are tens of thousands of clones, with over 75% of them counted one time only. The ten biggest clones cover just over 14% of the sample. The sample was peripheral blood, taken from a patient treated with radiotherapy plus ipilimumab. The receptors shown here come from a human donor with non-small cell lung cancer that progressed on radiotherapy plus ipilimumab.

The chain is built from TRBV7-8 and TRBJ2-5; 7 bases align to TRBD1. The CDR3 runs to 15 residues. Germline V gives CDR1 SGHVS, CDR2 FQNEAQ. V lost 5 bases, J lost 7 bases, and 13 bases stayed unmatched. CDR3 loop: CASSGATGKFGTQYF. The CDR3 nucleotides read TGTGCCAGCAGCGGCGCGACAGGGAAATTCGGGACCCAGTACTTC.

The chain combines TRBV7-2 with TRBJ2-5; 11 positions match TRBD2. The DNA end is more similar to TRBJ2-7, so the J call may be wrong. This CDR3 contains 14 residues. CDR1 is SGHTA and CDR2 is FQGNSA in the germline V gene. The CDR3 here is CASRAGLAAYEQYF. As DNA, the CDR3 is TGTGCCAGCAGAGCGGGACTAGCGGCCTACGAGCAGTACTTC.

This rearrangement joins TRBV11-2 to TRBJ1-2; tentatively, D is TRBD1 (5 bases). This CDR3 contains 15 residues. CDR1 and CDR2 (germline): SGHAT, FQNNGV. The V and J ends lost 5 bases and 6 bases respectively, with 19 bases between them. Here the CDR3 reads CASSAMGVSSDGYTF. As DNA, the CDR3 is TGTGCCAGCAGCGCCATGGGGGTGAGCTCGGATGGCTACACCTTC.

The chain links TRBV7-6 to TRBJ1-6; D is perhaps TRBD1 (5 bases). V gave up 0 bases and J gave up 7 bases, with 7 bases separating them. CDR3 size: 14 residues. Germline V gene lookup returns CDR1 SGHVS and CDR2 FNYEAQ. The CDR3 reads CASSLAGVNSPLHF. For the CDR3, the DNA is TGTGCCAGCAGCTTAGCAGGGGTCAATTCACCCCTCCACTTT.

This chain links TRBV6-1 with TRBJ1-2; D is undetermined. Deletions cut 6 bases from V and 4 bases from J, with 12 bases between. This CDR3 has 13 residues. Germline CDR1 reads MNHNS; CDR2 reads SASEGT. CDR3 sequence reads: CASRPTTTYGYTF. In DNA, the CDR3 is TGTGCCAGCAGGCCGACAACAACCTATGGCTACACCTTC.

This chain uses TRBV19 with TRBJ1-1; D is uncertain. The CDR3 runs 13 residues. Germline V gene data show CDR1 as LNHDA and CDR2 as SQIVND (reference sequence). With 4 bases removed from V and 8 bases from J, the gap between germline ends came to 14 bases. Here the CDR3 DNA reads TGTGCCAGTAGTAAAGGCCGGTCGATCGAAGCTTTCTTT. Protein sequence: CASSKGRSIEAFF.

The chain combines TRBV19 with TRBJ1-4; D ambiguous. From germline, CDR1 is LNHDA and CDR2 SQIVND (reference sequence). V dropped 3 bases and J dropped 5 bases, with 10 bases sitting between them. The CDR3 contains 14 residues. CDR3: CASSIWGRNEKLFF. DNA for the CDR3: TGTGCCAGTAGTATTTGGGGAAGAAATGAAAAACTGTTTTTT.

The chain is built from TRBV12-2 and TRBJ1-2; the table's D call TRBD1 went unverified against the DNA. TRBV12-2 represents a pseudogene. The CDR3 totals 14 residues. The CDR3 DNA is TGTGCAAGTCGCTTAGCAGGGGGCAACTATGGCTACACCTTC. Protein product: CASRLAGGNYGYTF.

With respect to this clone: Different DNA sequences within this sample yield the same CDR3. The chain carries TRBV7-2 and TRBJ1-1; D not resolved. CDR3 length: 13 amino acids. Germline-derived CDR1 and CDR2 are SGHTA and FQGNSA. The ends were cut back, 0 bases at V and 1 base at J, with 3 bases in the middle. In nucleotides, the CDR3 is TGTGCCAGCAGCTTAGCTGGGAACACTGAAGCTTTCTTT. Translated: CASSLAGNTEAFF.

This chain links TRBV10-3 with TRBJ1-4, with 7 bases that match TRBD1. The ends lost 6 bases at V and 4 bases at J; junction bases unmatched: 8. The CDR3 runs to 15 residues. Looked up from germline, CDR1 is ENHRY and CDR2 is SYGVKD. Written as DNA, the CDR3 is TGTGCCATCAGCCCGTCTTCAGGGGGTAATGAAAAACTGTTTTTT. It encodes CAISPSSGGNEKLFF.

V usage is TRBV7-2 and J usage is TRBJ1-3; 12 positions agree with TRBD1. This CDR3 contains 19 residues. After removal of 2 bases from V and 4 bases from J, the junction contained 12 bases not matched to a gene. Germline V gene lookup returns CDR1 SGHTA and CDR2 FQGNSA. The CDR3: CASSLPGQGASFSGNTIYF. CDR3 bases: TGTGCCAGCAGCTTACCGGGACAGGGGGCTTCGTTTTCGGGAAACACCATATATTTT.

The genes are TRBV2 and TRBJ2-3; D is ambiguous. Trimming pared 5 bases from V and 0 bases from J, leaving 0 bases between. CDR1 and CDR2 from the germline V gene are SNHLY and FYNNEI. This CDR3 comprises 11 residues. CDR3 nucleotide sequence: TGTGCCAGCAGTAGCACAGATACGCAGTATTTT. This sequence encodes CASSSTDTQYF.

The chain is built from TRBV4-1 and TRBJ2-1; 13 positions match TRBD2. The CDR3 is 20 residues long. With V trimmed by 0 bases and J by 4 bases, 12 bases remained unmatched. CDR1 is MGHRA and CDR2 is YSYEKL in the germline V gene. The CDR3 reads CASSQDRGTSGGAGYNEQFF. CDR3 DNA sequence: TGCGCCAGCAGCCAAGATCGGGGAACTAGCGGGGGGGCCGGGTACAATGAGCAGTTCTTC.

The rearrangement joins TRBV7-2 to TRBJ2-3; D not resolved. Per germline, CDR1 SGHTA and CDR2 FQGNSA. Trimming pared 3 bases from V and 0 bases from J, leaving 4 bases between. The CDR3 is 13 amino acids. The CDR3 region is CASSFHSTDTQYF. The CDR3 nucleotides read TGTGCCAGCAGCTTCCACAGCACAGATACGCAGTATTTT.

This clone came up a few times. This chain joins TRBV5-1 and TRBJ2-5; 8 bases match TRBD2. With V trimmed by 3 bases and J by 7 bases, 8 bases remained unmatched. The CDR3 runs 14 residues. Germline V lookup: CDR1 SGHRS, CDR2 YFSETQ. CDR3 sequence reads: CASSSAGREGTQYF. The CDR3, as DNA: TGCGCCAGCAGCTCAGCGGGTCGGGAGGGGACCCAGTACTTC.

This sequence joins TRBV7-2 and TRBJ1-1; the D is unclear. The V end was cut by 2 bases, the J end by 0 bases, with 16 bases between. The CDR3 spans 17 residues. Germline V gives CDR1 SGHTA, CDR2 FQGNSA. The DNA of the CDR3 is TGTGCCAGCAGCTTAAGTTTGGGCAGAGACATGAACACTGAAGCTTTCTTT. As protein: CASSLSLGRDMNTEAFF.

This clone was seen a handful of times. This chain links TRBV18 with TRBJ2-3, with a tentative D call TRBD2 (5 bases). The V end was cut by 0 bases, the J end by 1 base, with 11 bases between. This CDR3 has 16 amino acids. Germline loops: CDR1 KGHSH, CDR2 LQKENI. This CDR3 is CASSPPSGYGTDTQYF. CDR3 nucleotides: TGTGCCAGCTCACCACCGTCGGGGTATGGCACAGATACGCAGTATTTT.

The chain combines TRBV19 with TRBJ2-7; TRBD2 aligns across 12 bases. Germline values: CDR1 LNHDA, CDR2 SQIVND (reference sequence). With V trimmed by 5 bases and J by 1 base, 12 bases remained unmatched. CDR3 length equals 18 residues. CDR3 residues: CASSLSGTSGHQSYEQYF. The CDR3 DNA reads TGTGCCAGTAGTTTATCCGGGACTAGCGGGCACCAATCCTACGAGCAGTACTTC.

The chain couples TRBV4-2 to TRBJ2-3; no reliable D call. V shed 4 bases and J shed 0 bases, with 8 bases lying between them. Germline V gives CDR1 LGHNA, CDR2 YNFKEQ. This CDR3 comprises 14 residues. In DNA form, the CDR3 reads TGTGCCAGCAGCCCCGCCCCTAGCACAGATACGCAGTATTTT. This gives the protein CASSPAPSTDTQYF.

J is TRBJ2-1 and V is TRBV29-1, with 10 positions matching TRBD2. The ends lost 8 bases at V and 14 bases at J; junction bases unmatched: 12. The CDR3 is made up of 12 amino acids. Germline V CDR1 and CDR2: SQVTM, ANQGSEA. Written as DNA, the CDR3 is TGCAGCTCCGGAGATCCTAGCGGGGGTGAGTTCTTC. This translates into CSSGDPSGGEFF.

The V call is TRBV6-6, the J call TRBJ1-5; 11 bases fit TRBD1. Trimming at V came to 7 bases and at J to 4 bases, leaving 6 bases not matched to a gene. Germline loops: CDR1 MNHNY, CDR2 SVGAGI (reference sequence). The CDR3 loop spans 15 amino acids. CDR3 region: CASNPGQGVNQPQHF. CDR3 DNA: TGTGCCAGCAACCCGGGACAGGGGGTAAATCAGCCCCAGCATTTT.

The chain links TRBV28 to TRBJ1-4; D is undetermined. This CDR3 is built from 14 residues. CDR1 is MDHEN and CDR2 is SYDVKM in the germline V gene. Trimming cost V 1 base and J 1 base, with 4 bases left between them. CDR3 amino acids: CASSLSGTNEKLFF. In DNA form, the CDR3 reads TGTGCCAGCAGTTTATCAGGAACTAATGAAAAACTGTTTTTT.